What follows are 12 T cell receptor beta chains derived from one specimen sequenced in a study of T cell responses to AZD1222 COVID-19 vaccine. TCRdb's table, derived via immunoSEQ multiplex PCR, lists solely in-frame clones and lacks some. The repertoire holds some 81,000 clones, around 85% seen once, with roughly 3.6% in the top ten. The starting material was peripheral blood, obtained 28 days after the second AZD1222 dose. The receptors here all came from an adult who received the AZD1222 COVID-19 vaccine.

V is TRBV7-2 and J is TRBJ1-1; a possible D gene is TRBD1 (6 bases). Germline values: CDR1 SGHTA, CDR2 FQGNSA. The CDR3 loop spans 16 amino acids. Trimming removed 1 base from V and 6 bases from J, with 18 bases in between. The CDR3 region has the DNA TGTGCCAGCAGCTTAGGACCGACAGGCCGGGCGGCTGAAGCTTTCTTT. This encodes CASSLGPTGRAAEAFF.

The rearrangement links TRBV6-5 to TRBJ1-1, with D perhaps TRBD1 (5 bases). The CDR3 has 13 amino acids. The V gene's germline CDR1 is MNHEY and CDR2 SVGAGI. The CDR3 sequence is CALKITGDTEAFF. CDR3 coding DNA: TGTGCATTAAAAATTACAGGAGACACTGAAGCTTTCTTT.

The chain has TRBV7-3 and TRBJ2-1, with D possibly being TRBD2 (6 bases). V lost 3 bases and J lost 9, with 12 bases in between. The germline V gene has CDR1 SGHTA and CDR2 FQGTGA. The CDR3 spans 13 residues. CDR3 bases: TGTGCCAGCAGCTTTTCGGACTATGGTGAGCAGTTCTTC. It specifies CASSFSDYGEQFF. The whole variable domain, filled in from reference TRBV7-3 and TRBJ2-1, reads GAGVSQTPSNKVTEKGKYVELRCDPISGHTALYWYRQSLGQGPEFLIYFQGTGAADDSGLPNDRFFAVRPEGSVSTLKIQRTERGDSAVYLCASSFSDYGEQFFGPGTRLTVL.

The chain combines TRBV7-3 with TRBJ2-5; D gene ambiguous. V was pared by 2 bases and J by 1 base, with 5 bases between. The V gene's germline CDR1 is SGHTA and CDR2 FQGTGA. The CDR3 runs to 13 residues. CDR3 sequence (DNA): TGTGCCAGCAGCTTACGCTCCCAAGAGACCCAGTACTTC. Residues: CASSLRSQETQYF.

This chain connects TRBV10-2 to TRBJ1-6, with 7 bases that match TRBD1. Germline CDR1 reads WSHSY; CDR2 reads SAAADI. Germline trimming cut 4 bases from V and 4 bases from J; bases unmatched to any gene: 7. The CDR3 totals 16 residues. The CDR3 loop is CASSGGTEVYNSPLHF. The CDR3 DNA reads TGCGCCAGCAGTGGAGGGACAGAGGTATATAATTCACCCCTCCACTTT.

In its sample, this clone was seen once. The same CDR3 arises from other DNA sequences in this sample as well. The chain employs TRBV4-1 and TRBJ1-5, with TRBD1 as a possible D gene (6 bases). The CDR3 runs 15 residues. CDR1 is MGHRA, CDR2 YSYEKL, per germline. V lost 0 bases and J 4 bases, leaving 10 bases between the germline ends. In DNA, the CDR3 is TGCGCCAGCAGCCAAGATGGACAGCTAAATCAGCCCCAGCATTTT. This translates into CASSQDGQLNQPQHF.

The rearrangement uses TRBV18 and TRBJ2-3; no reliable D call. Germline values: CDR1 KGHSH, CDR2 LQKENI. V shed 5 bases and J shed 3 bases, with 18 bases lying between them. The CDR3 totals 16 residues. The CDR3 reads CASSVVKPSRTDTQYF. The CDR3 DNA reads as TGTGCCAGCTCAGTGGTAAAGCCAAGCAGGACAGATACGCAGTATTTT.

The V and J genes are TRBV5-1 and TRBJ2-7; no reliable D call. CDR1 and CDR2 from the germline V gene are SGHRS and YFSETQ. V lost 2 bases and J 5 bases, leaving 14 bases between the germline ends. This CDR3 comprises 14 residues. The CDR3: CASSFGQVAHEQYF. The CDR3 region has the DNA TGCGCCAGCAGCTTCGGGCAGGTTGCACACGAGCAGTACTTC. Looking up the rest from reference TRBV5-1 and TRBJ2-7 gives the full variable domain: KAGVTQTPRYLIKTRGQQVTLSCSPISGHRSVSWYQQTPGQGLQFLFEYFSETQRNKGNFPGRFSGRQFSNSRSEMNVSTLELGDSALYLCASSFGQVAHEQYFGPGTRLTVT.

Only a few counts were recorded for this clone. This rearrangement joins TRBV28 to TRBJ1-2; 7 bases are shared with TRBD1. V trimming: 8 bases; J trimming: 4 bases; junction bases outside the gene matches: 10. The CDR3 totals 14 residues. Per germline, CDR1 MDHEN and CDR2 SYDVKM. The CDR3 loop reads CASLTQGGIYGYTF. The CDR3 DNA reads TGTGCCAGCCTTACCCAGGGGGGGATCTATGGCTACACCTTC.

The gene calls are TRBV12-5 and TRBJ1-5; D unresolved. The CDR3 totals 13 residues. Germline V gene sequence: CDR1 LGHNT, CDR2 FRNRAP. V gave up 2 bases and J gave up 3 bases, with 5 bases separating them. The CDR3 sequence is CASGLNLNQPQHF. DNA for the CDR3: TGTGCTAGTGGTTTGAATCTCAATCAGCCCCAGCATTTT.

For the CDR3, the DNA is TGTGCCATCGGTCTTGGACAACTGAACACTGAAGCTTTCTTT. Encoded protein: CAIGLGQLNTEAFF. The rearrangement uses TRBV10-3 and TRBJ1-1; tentative D call: TRBD1 (5 bases). Trimming removed 8 bases at V and 0 bases at J, with 13 bases between. The V gene's germline CDR1 is ENHRY and CDR2 SYGVKD. This CDR3 contains 14 residues.

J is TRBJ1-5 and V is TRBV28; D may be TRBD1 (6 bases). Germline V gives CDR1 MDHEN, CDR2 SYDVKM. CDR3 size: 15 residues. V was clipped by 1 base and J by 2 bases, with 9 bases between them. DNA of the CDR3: TGTGCCAGCAGTTTATCCGACAGGCGCAATCAGCCCCAGCATTTT. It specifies CASSLSDRRNQPQHF. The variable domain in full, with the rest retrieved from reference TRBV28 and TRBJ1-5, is DVKVTQSSRYLVKRTGEKVFLECVQDMDHENMFWYRQDPGLGLRLIYFSYDVKMKEKGDIPEGYSVSREKKERFSLILESASTNQTSMYLCASSLSDRRNQPQHFGDGTRLSIL.